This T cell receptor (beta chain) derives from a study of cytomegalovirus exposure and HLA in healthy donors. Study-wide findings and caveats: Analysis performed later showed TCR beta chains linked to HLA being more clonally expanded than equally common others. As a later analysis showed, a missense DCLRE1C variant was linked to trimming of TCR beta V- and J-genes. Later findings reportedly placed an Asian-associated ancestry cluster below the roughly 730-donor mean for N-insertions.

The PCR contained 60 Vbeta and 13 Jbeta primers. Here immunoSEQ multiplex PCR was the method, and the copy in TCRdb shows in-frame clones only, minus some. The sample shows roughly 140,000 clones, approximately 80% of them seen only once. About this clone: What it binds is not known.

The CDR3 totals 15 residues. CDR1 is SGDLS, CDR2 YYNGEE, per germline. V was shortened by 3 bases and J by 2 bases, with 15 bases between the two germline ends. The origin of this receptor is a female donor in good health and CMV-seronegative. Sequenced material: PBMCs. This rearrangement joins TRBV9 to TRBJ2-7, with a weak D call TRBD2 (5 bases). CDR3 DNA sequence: TGTGCCAGCAGCGCCGGTCGGGATCTTACCTACGAGCAGTACTTC. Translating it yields CASSAGRDLTYEQYF.